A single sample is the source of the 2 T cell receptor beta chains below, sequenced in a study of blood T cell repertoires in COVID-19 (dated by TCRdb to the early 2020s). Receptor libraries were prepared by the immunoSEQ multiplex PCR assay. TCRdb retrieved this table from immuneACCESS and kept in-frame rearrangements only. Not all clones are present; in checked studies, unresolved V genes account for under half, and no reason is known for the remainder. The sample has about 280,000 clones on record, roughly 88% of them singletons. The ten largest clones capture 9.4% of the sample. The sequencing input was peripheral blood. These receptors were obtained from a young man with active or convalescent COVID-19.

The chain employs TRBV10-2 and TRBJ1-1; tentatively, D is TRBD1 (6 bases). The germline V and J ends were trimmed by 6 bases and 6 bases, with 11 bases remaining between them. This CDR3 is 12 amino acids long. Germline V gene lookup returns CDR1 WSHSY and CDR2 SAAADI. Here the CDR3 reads CASRGARAEAFF. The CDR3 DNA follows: TGCGCCAGCAGGGGGGCAAGAGCTGAAGCTTTCTTT.

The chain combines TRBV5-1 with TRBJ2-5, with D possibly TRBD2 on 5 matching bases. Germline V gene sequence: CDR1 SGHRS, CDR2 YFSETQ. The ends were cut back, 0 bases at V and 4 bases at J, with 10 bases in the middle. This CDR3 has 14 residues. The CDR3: CASSLAGAVETQYF. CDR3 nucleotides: TGCGCCAGCAGCTTGGCCGGAGCGGTAGAGACCCAGTACTTC.